A single sample is the source of the 21 T cell receptor beta chains below, sequenced in a study of blood T cell repertoires in COVID-19. Data came from immunoSEQ multiplex PCR; TCRdb stores just in-frame clones and leaves some out. Here the sample spans 200,000 to 250,000 clones, about nine tenths being singletons. The sample taken for sequencing was PBMCs or T cells enriched from blood (not recorded which). Receptor source: a woman between 50 and 59 years old in a cohort exposed to, infected with or recovered from COVID-19 (not recorded which).

This chain uses TRBV7-2 with TRBJ1-3; unclear D gene. Trimming took 5 bases from V and 3 from J, leaving 14 bases between them. In germline, CDR1 is SGHTA, CDR2 FQGNSA. The CDR3 contains 15 residues. Here the CDR3 DNA reads TGTGCCAGCAGCCTATCGATCGGTGGTGGAAACACCATATATTTT. It is translated as CASSLSIGGGNTIYF.

The J gene is TRBJ1-4, the V gene TRBV7-3; a weak D match, TRBD1 (5 bases). The CDR3 extends over 18 amino acids. Deletions cut 6 bases from V and 7 bases from J, with 27 bases between. CDR1 SGHTA and CDR2 FQGTGA come from the germline V gene. CDR3 in DNA: TGTGCCAGCAGTCAGAGCTGGGGCTGGGTGAGGGAGGCTGAAAAACTGTTTTTT. Amino acid sequence: CASSQSWGWVREAEKLFF.

V is TRBV25-1 and J is TRBJ1-5, with D possibly TRBD1 on 5 matching bases. Germline CDR1 is MGHDK and CDR2 is SYGVNS. Trimming pared 4 bases from V and 3 bases from J, leaving 13 bases between. The CDR3 spans 15 residues. The CDR3 DNA reads TGTGCCAGCAGTGCGGCGCAGGGAAACAATCAGCCCCAGCATTTT. It encodes CASSAAQGNNQPQHF.

This clone was recorded a few times. The chain couples TRBV7-6 to TRBJ2-7, with 7 bases identical to TRBD1. CDR1 and CDR2 from the germline V gene are SGHVS and FNYEAQ. This CDR3 has 13 amino acids. The J segment lost 6 bases and the V segment lost 5 bases, leaving 7 bases of the junction unmatched. This CDR3 is CASSRDRAGEQYF. In DNA, the CDR3 is TGTGCCAGCAGCCGCGACAGGGCAGGCGAGCAGTACTTC.

The gene calls are TRBV4-1 and TRBJ1-5; D is ambiguous. The V and J ends lost 5 bases and 0 bases respectively, with 5 bases between them. The V gene's germline CDR1 is MGHRA and CDR2 YSYEKL. The CDR3 runs 13 residues. CDR3 sequence: CASSFSSNQPQHF. DNA for the CDR3: TGCGCCAGCAGCTTCTCTAGCAATCAGCCCCAGCATTTT.

The rearrangement uses TRBV28 and TRBJ2-7; no clear D gene. The CDR3 extends over 12 amino acids. Deletions cut 6 bases from V and 6 bases from J, with 12 bases between. CDR1 is MDHEN and CDR2 is SYDVKM in the germline V gene. The CDR3 is CASSPWSSEQYF. The CDR3 DNA is TGTGCCAGCAGCCCCTGGTCGAGCGAGCAGTACTTC.

This clone occurred once. The chain carries TRBV9 and TRBJ1-6, with TRBD1 identical over 7 bases. This CDR3 contains 15 residues. The germline V gene has CDR1 SGDLS and CDR2 YYNGEE. Trimming took 2 bases from V and 9 from J; bases not matched to a gene: 8. The CDR3 sequence is CASSVEDRTSSPLHF. The CDR3 bases are TGTGCCAGCAGCGTGGAGGACAGGACGAGTTCACCCCTCCACTTT.

This clone was seen just once. The gene calls are TRBV2 and TRBJ1-1, with D uncertain. V lost 4 bases, J lost 1 base, and 10 bases lay in between. The length of the CDR3 is 14 residues. CDR1 is SNHLY and CDR2 is FYNNEI in the germline V gene. Here the CDR3 reads CASSARVPNTEAFF. As DNA, the CDR3 is TGTGCCAGCAGTGCGCGGGTCCCGAACACTGAAGCTTTCTTT.

The chain carries TRBV7-2 and TRBJ2-5; 12 bases are a match to TRBD1. The V gene end was trimmed by 3 bases and the J gene end by 5 bases; junction bases not matched to a gene: 10. Germline CDR1 is SGHTA and CDR2 is FQGNSA. This CDR3 contains 17 residues. The CDR3 nucleotides are TGTGCCAGCAGCTTCCGGGACAGGGGGCCCCTAGGGGAGACCCAGTACTTC. Its protein is CASSFRDRGPLGETQYF.

The CDR3 loop reads CAISGRGQGANGYTF. Here the CDR3 DNA reads TGTGCCATCAGTGGCCGAGGGCAGGGGGCGAATGGCTACACCTTC. The chain employs TRBV10-3 and TRBJ1-2; 8 nucleotides agree with TRBD1. V shed 4 bases and J 6 bases; nucleotides not matched to a gene: 10. CDR1 is ENHRY and CDR2 is SYGVKD in the germline V gene. The CDR3 has 15 residues.

The chain recombines TRBV12-3 or TRBV12-4 with TRBJ1-2; 7 bases line up with TRBD1. J was trimmed by 10 bases and V by 4 bases; bases with no gene match: 6. This CDR3 is built from 12 residues. CDR3 protein: CASSWADRVYTF. In DNA, the CDR3 is TGTGCCAGCAGTTGGGCCGACAGGGTCTACACCTTC.

The genes are TRBV2 and TRBJ2-3, with 14 bases lining up with TRBD2. Germline V gene sequence: CDR1 SNHLY, CDR2 FYNNEI. V trimming: 10 bases; J trimming: 2 bases; junction bases outside the gene matches: 11. CDR3 length: 17 amino acids. CDR3 sequence: CAIQRTSGGSITDTQYF. The CDR3 DNA sequence: TGTGCCATCCAAAGGACTAGCGGGGGGTCCATCACAGATACGCAGTATTTT.

The chain uses TRBV18 and TRBJ2-3; 7 nucleotides agree with TRBD2. The CDR3 extends over 13 amino acids. Germline V gene data show CDR1 as KGHSH and CDR2 as LQKENI. The V and J ends lost 0 bases and 7 bases, in that order; junction bases with no gene match: 1. This chain's CDR3 is CASSPPGGYTQYF. The CDR3 DNA follows: TGTGCCAGCTCACCACCGGGGGGGTATACGCAGTATTTT.

V is TRBV7-9 and J is TRBJ2-1; D possibly corresponds to TRBD2 (5 bases). V lost 1 base and J 10 bases, leaving 11 bases between the germline ends. This CDR3 contains 13 residues. CDR1 and CDR2 from the germline V gene are SEHNR and FQNEAQ (reference sequence). CDR3 residues: CASSLVRGREQFF. The CDR3, as DNA: TGTGCCAGCAGCTTAGTCCGGGGAAGAGAGCAGTTCTTC.

The chain recombines TRBV18 with TRBJ1-3; TRBD1 matches at 9 bases. CDR3 size: 15 residues. Germline CDR1 is KGHSH and CDR2 is LQKENI. V was clipped by 6 bases and J by 3 bases; unmatched bases: 6. The CDR3 spells CASSDRGQGGNTIYF. DNA of the CDR3: TGTGCCAGCTCGGACAGGGGCCAAGGTGGAAACACCATATATTTT.

CDR3 nucleotide sequence: TGTGCCAGCAGACGACTAGCGACGAGCTCCTACAATGAGCAGTTCTTC. It translates to CASRRLATSSYNEQFF. The chain uses TRBV28 and TRBJ2-1; 8 bases fit TRBD2. Germline lookup yields CDR1 MDHEN and CDR2 SYDVKM. With 6 bases clipped from V and 0 bases from J, the junction kept 7 bases outside the gene matches. The CDR3 contains 16 residues.

This clone was detected once. The chain combines TRBV29-1 with TRBJ1-2, with D maybe TRBD1 (6 bases). Germline V CDR1 and CDR2: SQVTM, ANQGSEA. There are 15 residues in the CDR3. The CDR3 sequence: CSTAQSAQGNYGYTF. In DNA form, the CDR3 reads TGCTCCACGGCCCAATCCGCACAGGGAAACTATGGCTACACCTTC.

The rearrangement joins TRBV5-4 to TRBJ2-3, with a weak D call TRBD2 (5 bases). Germline CDR1 is SGHNT and CDR2 is YYREEE (reference sequence). Trimming removed 0 bases from V and 0 bases from J, with 8 bases in between. There are 15 residues in the CDR3. The CDR3 sequence is CASSLEAASTDTQYF. CDR3 bases: TGTGCCAGCAGCTTGGAAGCGGCTAGCACAGATACGCAGTATTTT.

The chain has TRBV14 and TRBJ1-3, with D maybe TRBD1 (5 bases). This CDR3 has 15 amino acids. The V and J ends lost 1 base and 4 bases respectively, with 11 bases between them. From germline, CDR1 is SGHDN and CDR2 FVKESK. CDR3 in amino acids: CASSQGGSRGNTIYF. The DNA for the CDR3 is TGTGCCAGCAGCCAAGGGGGCTCGAGAGGAAACACCATATATTTT.

The V call is TRBV23-1, the J call TRBJ2-7, with a weak D call TRBD1 (5 bases). TRBV23-1 is noted as an ORF with a role that remains uncertain. This CDR3 spans 15 amino acids. Trimming pared 2 bases from V and 0 bases from J, leaving 11 bases between. In DNA form, the CDR3 reads TGCGCCAGCAGTCAACACCCAGGGCTCTCCTACGAGCAGTACTTC. As protein: CASSQHPGLSYEQYF.

J is TRBJ1-4 and V is TRBV20-1, with D perhaps matching TRBD1 (6 bases). CDR3 size: 15 residues. Between the trimmed V and J ends, which lost 3 bases and 5 bases, there was a span of 16 bases. Germline CDR1 is DFQATT and CDR2 is SNEGSKA (reference sequence). The CDR3 sequence is CSASRRQERNEKLFF. DNA of the CDR3: TGCAGTGCTAGTAGGAGACAGGAGCGGAATGAAAAACTGTTTTTT.